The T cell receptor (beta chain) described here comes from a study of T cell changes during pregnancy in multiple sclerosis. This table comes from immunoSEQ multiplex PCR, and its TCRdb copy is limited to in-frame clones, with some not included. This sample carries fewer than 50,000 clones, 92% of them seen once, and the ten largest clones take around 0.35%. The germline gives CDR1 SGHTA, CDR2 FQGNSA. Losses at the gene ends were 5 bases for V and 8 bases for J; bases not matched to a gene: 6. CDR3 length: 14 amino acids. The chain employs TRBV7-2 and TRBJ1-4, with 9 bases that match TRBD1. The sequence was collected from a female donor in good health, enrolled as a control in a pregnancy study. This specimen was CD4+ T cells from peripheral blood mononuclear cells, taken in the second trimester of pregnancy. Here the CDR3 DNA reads TGTGCCAGCAGCCAGACAGGGGGTAGGGAAAAACTGTTTTTT. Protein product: CASSQTGGREKLFF.